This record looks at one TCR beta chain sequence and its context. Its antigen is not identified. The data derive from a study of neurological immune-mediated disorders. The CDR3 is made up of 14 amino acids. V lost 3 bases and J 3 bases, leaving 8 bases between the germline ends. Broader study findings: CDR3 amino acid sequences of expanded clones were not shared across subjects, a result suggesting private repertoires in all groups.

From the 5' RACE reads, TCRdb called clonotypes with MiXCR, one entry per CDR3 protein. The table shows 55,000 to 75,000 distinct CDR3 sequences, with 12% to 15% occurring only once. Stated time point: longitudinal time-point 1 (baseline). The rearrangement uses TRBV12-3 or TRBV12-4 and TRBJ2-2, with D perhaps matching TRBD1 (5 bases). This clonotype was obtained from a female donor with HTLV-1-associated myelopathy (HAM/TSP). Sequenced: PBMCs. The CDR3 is CASSFSGYTGELFF. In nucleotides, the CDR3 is TGTGCCAGCAGTTTTTCAGGGTACACCGGGGAGCTGTTTTTT.